The clone carrying this T cell receptor (beta chain) was detected ten times or more. The data stem from a study of response to subunit inactivated influenza vaccine. The junction had 5 bases not matched to a gene; V was cut back by 3 bases and J by 3 bases. The CDR3 has 15 amino acids. TCRdb passed the RT-PCR reads through MiXCR, listing each CDR3 protein once. This table has under 850,000 distinct CDR3 sequences, 15% to 20% appearing once. Source: PBMCs from blood, taken more than 4 days after vaccination. The J gene is TRBJ1-5, the V gene TRBV12-3 or TRBV12-4; 7 nucleotides match TRBD1. The sequence came from a man in his fifties or sixties who received an inactivated influenza vaccine. This chain's CDR3 is CASSLGQTFNQPQHF. The CDR3 coding sequence is TGTGCCAGCAGTTTGGGACAGACATTCAATCAGCCCCAGCATTTT.